This TCR beta chain was recorded in a study of glioma-infiltrating T cells after dendritic cell vaccination. Study details: Autologous tumor lysate-pulsed dendritic cell vaccination was given between the early 2000s and the early 2010s.

None of the glioblastoma patients had an isocitrate dehydrogenase mutation. The PCR used 60 V beta and 13 J beta primers. TCRdb's table, derived via immunoSEQ multiplex PCR, lists solely in-frame clones and lacks some. The sample lists tens of thousands of clones; roughly four fifths were seen once. This TCR was recovered from a human donor with glioblastoma. The specimen was blood, collected before dendritic cell vaccination.

The CDR3 reads CASSPHQGFENTIYF. The CDR3 DNA is TGTGCCAGCAGCCCTCACCAGGGGTTCGAAAACACCATATATTTT. The gene calls are TRBV9 and TRBJ1-3, with a tentative D call TRBD1 (6 bases). V lost 4 bases to trimming and J lost 6 bases, with 17 bases between them. This CDR3 region has 15 residues. Germline CDR1 reads SGDLS; CDR2 reads YYNGEE.